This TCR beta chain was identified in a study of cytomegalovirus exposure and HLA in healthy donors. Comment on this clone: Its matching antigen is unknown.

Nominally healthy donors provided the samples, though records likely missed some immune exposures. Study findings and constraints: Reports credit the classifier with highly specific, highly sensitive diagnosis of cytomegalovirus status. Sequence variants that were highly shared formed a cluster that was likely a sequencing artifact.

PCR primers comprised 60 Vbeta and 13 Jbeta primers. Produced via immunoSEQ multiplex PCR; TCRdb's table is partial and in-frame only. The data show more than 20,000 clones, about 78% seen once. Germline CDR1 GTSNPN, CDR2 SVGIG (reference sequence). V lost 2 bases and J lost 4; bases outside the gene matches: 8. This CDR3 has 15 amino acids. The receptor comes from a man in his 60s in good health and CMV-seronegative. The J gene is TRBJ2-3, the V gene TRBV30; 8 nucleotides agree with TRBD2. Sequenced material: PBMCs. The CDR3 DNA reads TGTGCCTGGAGTAGCTCACTAGCGGCCCCAGATACGCAGTATTTT. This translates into CAWSSSLAAPDTQYF.